This T cell receptor beta chain is drawn from a study of shared clonotypes between healthy human individuals. For the study at large: Researchers assigned three CD4 naive, three CD4 memory, two CD8 naive and one CD8 memory plate to each donor.

Method: immunoSEQ multiplex PCR; TCRdb's copy keeps in-frame clones and lacks some. The sample has millions of clones, about 95% seen once. The V gene's germline CDR1 is GTSNPN and CDR2 SVGIG (reference sequence). V shed 6 bases and J 2 bases; nucleotides not matched to a gene: 4. The CDR3 is 13 residues long. CD8 cells regarded as naive lacked CD45RO, were positively chosen for CCR7, and omitted terminally differentiated effector memory CD45RA+ cells. This chain uses TRBV30 with TRBJ2-1, with TRBD2 matching over 7 bases. This sequence was found in a man younger than 35 in good health. The specimen was naive CD8+ T cells sorted from blood. The CDR3 DNA follows: TGTGCCTGTTTCGGGGGGACCTACAATGAGCAGTTCTTC. Translating gives CACFGGTYNEQFF.